This T cell receptor (beta chain) was identified during a study of Tregs in tolerant kidney transplant recipients. The nonmyeloablative bone marrow transplants came from related graft donors, with transient mixed chimerism. CD4+CD25+CD127- Tregs, CD4+CD25- non-Tregs, CD4 and CD8 cells were sorted. The CDR3 is 16 residues long. The V gene end was trimmed by 4 bases and the J gene end by 7 bases; junction bases not matched to a gene: 8. Germline V CDR1 and CDR2: SGDLS, YYNGEE. The assay was immunoSEQ multiplex PCR, and TCRdb's table has in-frame clones only and misses some. The sample carries about 100,000 clones, over 85% recorded once. Comments on this clone: Its antigen remains unknown.

Study conclusions and caveats: For some patients, primers changed over time, blocking nucleotide-level comparison. Validation in larger populations is needed because few patients were studied. Antigen-driven expansion was suggested because donor-specific Tregs expanded more than all Tregs in tolerant patients.

The clonotype comes from a human patient who received a combined kidney and bone marrow transplant. Some T cells may trace back to the graft donor. The chain combines TRBV9 with TRBJ2-2; 12 bases line up with TRBD2. This sample comprised CD4+ T cells from blood (PBMCs), obtained 12 months after the transplant. The CDR3 protein is CASSPLTSGSFGELFF. CDR3 bases: TGTGCCAGCAGCCCTCTGACTAGCGGGAGTTTCGGGGAGCTGTTTTTT.